This T cell receptor beta chain was retrieved from a study of vaccination and CD4 T cells after COVID-19. Looking at the study overall: Ranging from 14 to 241, the interval between dose two and post-vaccine sampling had a median of about 72 days. Controls used CEFX viral epitopes (positive), HIV-1 Nef peptides (negative), or no peptide.

Regarding this clonotype: What it binds is unknown.

This sample's treatment: approximately 10-day PBMC culture with coronavirus spike peptide pools or control peptides (ViraFEST assay). In germline, CDR1 is MNHEY, CDR2 SMNVEV (reference sequence). The CDR3 runs to 14 residues. V was clipped by 5 bases and J by 3 bases, with 14 bases between them. CD4+ T cells that had been cultured provided DNA sequenced with the Oncomine TCR Beta short-read assay. TCRdb used MiXCR to reprocess the PCR reads, holding one entry per CDR3 protein. The table records around 14,000 distinct CDR3 sequences, about 55% of them present only once. This specimen consisted of CD4+ T cells from blood, cultured in vitro, obtained before SARS-CoV-2 vaccination. J is TRBJ2-7 and V is TRBV27; a weak D match, TRBD1 (6 bases). This clonotype originated in a human donor who had recovered from COVID-19. CDR3: CASSPQGLNYEQYF. CDR3 DNA sequence: TGTGCCAGCAGTCCTCAGGGGCTGAACTACGAGCAGTACTTC.